The rows below give T cell receptor beta chains drawn from one sample of a study of T cell changes during pregnancy in multiple sclerosis. Clones were sequenced by immunoSEQ multiplex PCR, and TCRdb holds only the in-frame ones, with some missing. The top ten clones hold roughly 0.25% of a sample with roughly 50,000 clones, roughly 92% of them seen once. The source material was CD4+ T cells from peripheral blood mononuclear cells, sampled in the third trimester of pregnancy. Receptors were obtained from a female donor with multiple sclerosis, enrolled in a pregnancy study. Each CDR3 is given with its conserved first and last residue. Each record gives: V gene, D gene, clone size, J gene, CDR3 protein, CDR3 DNA. The D gene is left open where the match is weak. Clone size is given for some rows only: seen once, a few or many times, or a class if the clone is expanded.

v_call: TRBV28; d_call: TRBD1; clone_size: .; j_call: TRBJ1-4; cdr3_aa: CASSSSRDREDEKLFF; cdr3_nt: TGTGCCAGCAGTTCCTCCCGGGACAGGGAGGATGAAAAACTGTTTTTT
v_call: TRBV29-1; d_call: TRBD1; clone_size: .; j_call: TRBJ1-2; cdr3_aa: CSVGQGGYTF; cdr3_nt: TGCAGCGTAGGACAGGGGGGCTACACCTTC
v_call: TRBV19; d_call: TRBD2; clone_size: .; j_call: TRBJ2-3; cdr3_aa: CASSIEPTLAGGSSDTQYF; cdr3_nt: TGTGCCAGTAGTATAGAACCAACCTTAGCGGGGGGGAGCTCAGATACGCAGTATTTT
v_call: TRBV2; d_call: TRBD1; clone_size: .; j_call: TRBJ1-1; cdr3_aa: CASRGQGVTWGTEAFF; cdr3_nt: TGTGCCAGCAGGGGACAGGGGGTTACTTGGGGCACTGAAGCTTTCTTT
v_call: TRBV5-4; d_call: TRBD2; clone_size: .; j_call: TRBJ2-5; cdr3_aa: CASSLGPSGGVEETQYF; cdr3_nt: TGTGCCAGCAGCCTGGGTCCTAGCGGGGGGGTAGAAGAGACCCAGTACTTC
v_call: TRBV7-6; d_call: .; clone_size: .; j_call: TRBJ2-2; cdr3_aa: CASSATISPGGELFF; cdr3_nt: TGTGCCAGCAGCGCCACCATATCCCCGGGCGGGGAGCTGTTTTTT
v_call: TRBV5-1; d_call: .; clone_size: .; j_call: TRBJ1-1; cdr3_aa: CASSRHRRQNTEAFF; cdr3_nt: TGCGCCAGCAGCCGACATCGACGGCAGAACACTGAAGCTTTCTTT
v_call: TRBV28; d_call: .; clone_size: once; j_call: TRBJ2-3; cdr3_aa: CASTPAGRQVYF; cdr3_nt: TGTGCCAGCACCCCGGCAGGCCGCCAGGTGTATTTT
v_call: TRBV30; d_call: .; clone_size: once; j_call: TRBJ1-2; cdr3_aa: CAWSVAQVSGYTF; cdr3_nt: TGTGCCTGGAGTGTCGCACAGGTCTCTGGCTACACCTTC
v_call: TRBV9; d_call: .; clone_size: .; j_call: TRBJ1-1; cdr3_aa: CASSFRGEDTEAFF; cdr3_nt: TGTGCCAGCAGCTTCAGAGGGGAGGACACTGAAGCTTTCTTT
v_call: TRBV6-1; d_call: .; clone_size: .; j_call: TRBJ2-5; cdr3_aa: CASTVDRTETQYF; cdr3_nt: TGTGCCAGCACCGTAGACAGGACCGAGACCCAGTACTTC
v_call: TRBV7-3; d_call: .; clone_size: .; j_call: TRBJ1-1; cdr3_aa: CASSLTTVALNTEAFF; cdr3_nt: TGTGCCAGCAGCTTAACAACAGTGGCCCTGAACACTGAAGCTTTCTTT
v_call: TRBV5-4; d_call: TRBD2; clone_size: .; j_call: TRBJ2-5; cdr3_aa: CASSSGLAGGGETQYF; cdr3_nt: TGTGCCAGCAGCTCGGGACTAGCGGGGGGTGGAGAGACCCAGTACTTC
v_call: TRBV7-3; d_call: TRBD1; clone_size: .; j_call: TRBJ2-1; cdr3_aa: CASSLSQGAQNEQFF; cdr3_nt: TGTGCCAGCAGTCTAAGTCAGGGGGCGCAAAATGAGCAGTTCTTC
v_call: TRBV5-4; d_call: TRBD2; clone_size: .; j_call: TRBJ2-5; cdr3_aa: CASSGLAEETQYF; cdr3_nt: TGTGCCAGCAGCGGACTAGCGGAAGAGACCCAGTACTTC
v_call: TRBV2; d_call: TRBD1; clone_size: .; j_call: TRBJ1-5; cdr3_aa: CASSRRGQGAINQPQHF; cdr3_nt: TGTGCCAGCAGCCGACGGGGACAGGGCGCGATCAATCAGCCCCAGCATTTT
v_call: TRBV29-1; d_call: .; clone_size: once; j_call: TRBJ1-3; cdr3_aa: CSVEDREGYRNTIYF; cdr3_nt: TGCAGCGTTGAAGATCGAGAGGGATACAGAAACACCATATATTTT
v_call: TRBV5-1; d_call: TRBD1; clone_size: once; j_call: TRBJ1-1; cdr3_aa: CASSFSTGVNTEAFF; cdr3_nt: TGCGCCAGCAGCTTCTCGACAGGGGTCAACACTGAAGCTTTCTTT
v_call: TRBV18; d_call: .; clone_size: .; j_call: TRBJ1-4; cdr3_aa: CASSPRQAANEKLFF; cdr3_nt: TGTGCCAGCTCACCCCGACAGGCGGCTAATGAAAAACTGTTTTTT
v_call: TRBV7-9; d_call: TRBD1; clone_size: .; j_call: TRBJ1-2; cdr3_aa: CASSLDHRDRDGGYTF; cdr3_nt: TGTGCCAGCAGCTTAGATCATCGGGACAGGGACGGTGGCTACACCTTC
v_call: TRBV18; d_call: .; clone_size: .; j_call: TRBJ1-2; cdr3_aa: CASSGGQWPYGYTF; cdr3_nt: TGTGCCAGCTCAGGAGGACAGTGGCCCTATGGCTACACCTTC
v_call: TRBV27; d_call: TRBD1; clone_size: .; j_call: TRBJ1-1; cdr3_aa: CASSSAGTGSTEAFF; cdr3_nt: TGTGCCAGCAGTTCCGCCGGGACAGGGTCTACTGAAGCTTTCTTT
v_call: TRBV5-1; d_call: TRBD2; clone_size: .; j_call: TRBJ2-1; cdr3_aa: CASSLMLAGGLYNEQFF; cdr3_nt: TGCGCCAGCAGCTTGATGCTAGCGGGGGGTTTATACAATGAGCAGTTCTTC
v_call: TRBV6-1; d_call: TRBD2; clone_size: .; j_call: TRBJ2-2; cdr3_aa: CASRGAGVVGGELFF; cdr3_nt: TGTGCCAGCCGGGGAGCGGGAGTTGTAGGCGGGGAGCTGTTTTTT
v_call: TRBV19; d_call: TRBD1; clone_size: .; j_call: TRBJ1-1; cdr3_aa: CASSIVTGGNTEAFF; cdr3_nt: TGTGCCAGTAGTATAGTTACAGGGGGGAACACTGAAGCTTTCTTT
v_call: TRBV15; d_call: .; clone_size: .; j_call: TRBJ1-2; cdr3_aa: CATSRDGITDGYTF; cdr3_nt: TGTGCCACCAGCAGAGACGGGATTACGGATGGCTACACCTTC
v_call: TRBV6-1; d_call: .; clone_size: .; j_call: TRBJ2-5; cdr3_aa: CASSWVRIQETQYF; cdr3_nt: TGTGCCAGCAGTTGGGTGCGGATACAAGAGACCCAGTACTTC
v_call: TRBV5-1; d_call: .; clone_size: .; j_call: TRBJ2-7; cdr3_aa: CASSSSGLKGDEQYF; cdr3_nt: TGCGCCAGCAGCTCGAGCGGGTTAAAGGGAGACGAGCAGTACTTC
v_call: TRBV19; d_call: TRBD1; clone_size: .; j_call: TRBJ2-3; cdr3_aa: CASSRTGATDTQYF; cdr3_nt: TGTGCCAGTAGTCGGACAGGGGCAACAGATACGCAGTATTTT
v_call: TRBV5-6; d_call: .; clone_size: .; j_call: TRBJ2-7; cdr3_aa: CASSRTSRIGGTSYEQYF; cdr3_nt: TGTGCCAGCAGCCGGACCTCCCGGATCGGGGGAACGTCCTACGAGCAGTACTTC
v_call: TRBV6-1; d_call: TRBD2; clone_size: .; j_call: TRBJ2-1; cdr3_aa: CASSARGLAVGENEQFF; cdr3_nt: TGTGCCAGCAGTGCCCGGGGACTAGCGGTAGGGGAAAATGAGCAGTTCTTC
v_call: TRBV5-1; d_call: TRBD1; clone_size: .; j_call: TRBJ1-1; cdr3_aa: CASSYGQGTRLDTEAFF; cdr3_nt: TGCGCCAGCAGCTATGGACAGGGGACGCGATTGGACACTGAAGCTTTCTTT
v_call: TRBV27; d_call: .; clone_size: .; j_call: TRBJ2-1; cdr3_aa: CASSLSKGEQFF; cdr3_nt: TGTGCCAGCAGTTTATCGAAGGGGGAACAGTTCTTC
v_call: TRBV5-1; d_call: TRBD1; clone_size: .; j_call: TRBJ1-2; cdr3_aa: CASSLETGGLANYGYTF; cdr3_nt: TGCGCCAGCAGCTTGGAGACAGGGGGCCTAGCTAACTATGGCTACACCTTC
v_call: TRBV10-3; d_call: .; clone_size: .; j_call: TRBJ1-2; cdr3_aa: CAISGTYDNGYTF; cdr3_nt: TGTGCCATCAGTGGAACTTATGACAACGGCTACACCTTC
v_call: TRBV2; d_call: TRBD1; clone_size: .; j_call: TRBJ1-1; cdr3_aa: CASSRTGGTEAFF; cdr3_nt: TGTGCCAGCAGTAGGACAGGGGGCACTGAAGCTTTCTTT
v_call: TRBV12-5; d_call: .; clone_size: .; j_call: TRBJ1-4; cdr3_aa: CASGLVYRVRAVRANEKLFF; cdr3_nt: TGTGCTAGTGGTTTGGTCTACAGGGTCAGAGCGGTGAGGGCGAATGAAAAACTGTTTTTT
v_call: TRBV18; d_call: .; clone_size: .; j_call: TRBJ2-7; cdr3_aa: CASSPERNSYEQYF; cdr3_nt: TGTGCCAGCTCACCGGAGAGGAACTCCTACGAGCAGTACTTC
v_call: TRBV27; d_call: TRBD2; clone_size: .; j_call: TRBJ2-1; cdr3_aa: CASSFGGGGRAVSEQFF; cdr3_nt: TGTGCCAGCAGTTTTGGGGGCGGCGGGAGGGCCGTCAGTGAGCAGTTCTTC
v_call: TRBV9; d_call: .; clone_size: .; j_call: TRBJ2-1; cdr3_aa: CASSVSGISYNEQFF; cdr3_nt: TGTGCCAGCAGCGTATCAGGGATCTCCTACAATGAGCAGTTCTTC
v_call: TRBV11-1; d_call: .; clone_size: .; j_call: TRBJ1-2; cdr3_aa: CASSRDIGNPANYGYTF; cdr3_nt: TGTGCCAGCAGCCGGGACATCGGGAACCCCGCTAACTATGGCTACACCTTC
v_call: TRBV18; d_call: .; clone_size: .; j_call: TRBJ2-1; cdr3_aa: CASSPPGQTDNEQFF; cdr3_nt: TGTGCCAGCTCACCACCAGGACAGACTGACAATGAGCAGTTCTTC
v_call: TRBV6-1; d_call: .; clone_size: .; j_call: TRBJ1-1; cdr3_aa: CASSEYGQLNTEAFF; cdr3_nt: TGTGCCAGCAGTGAATACGGACAGCTGAACACTGAAGCTTTCTTT
v_call: TRBV19; d_call: .; clone_size: .; j_call: TRBJ2-2; cdr3_aa: CASRTGTGELFF; cdr3_nt: TGTGCCAGTCGAACAGGGACCGGGGAGCTGTTTTTT
v_call: TRBV6-1; d_call: TRBD1; clone_size: .; j_call: TRBJ1-5; cdr3_aa: CASGRTGDSNQPQHF; cdr3_nt: TGTGCCAGCGGTAGGACAGGGGATAGCAATCAGCCCCAGCATTTT
v_call: TRBV4-2; d_call: TRBD1; clone_size: .; j_call: TRBJ1-2; cdr3_aa: CASSQDTGQGPRNYGYTF; cdr3_nt: TGTGCCAGCAGCCAAGATACAGGACAGGGACCCCGTAACTATGGCTACACCTTC
v_call: TRBV7-9; d_call: TRBD1; clone_size: .; j_call: TRBJ1-5; cdr3_aa: CASSRGGGTGDQPQHF; cdr3_nt: TGTGCCAGCAGCCGTGGGGGGGGGACAGGGGATCAGCCCCAGCATTTT
v_call: TRBV4-2; d_call: .; clone_size: .; j_call: TRBJ2-1; cdr3_aa: CASSQESPRDEQFF; cdr3_nt: TGTGCCAGCAGCCAAGAATCCCCGCGCGATGAGCAGTTCTTC
v_call: TRBV6-6; d_call: .; clone_size: once; j_call: TRBJ1-1; cdr3_aa: CASSYAGSNTEAFF; cdr3_nt: TGTGCCAGCAGTTATGCGGGATCGAACACTGAAGCTTTCTTT
v_call: TRBV19; d_call: .; clone_size: .; j_call: TRBJ2-2; cdr3_aa: CALAGVTGELFF; cdr3_nt: TGTGCCTTAGCAGGGGTCACCGGGGAGCTGTTTTTT
v_call: TRBV5-1; d_call: .; clone_size: .; j_call: TRBJ1-1; cdr3_aa: CASSPEGLEAFF; cdr3_nt: TGCGCCAGCAGCCCGGAGGGGCTTGAAGCTTTCTTT
v_call: TRBV10-3; d_call: TRBD2; clone_size: .; j_call: TRBJ2-7; cdr3_aa: CAISEFGTSGFYEQYF; cdr3_nt: TGTGCCATCAGTGAGTTTGGGACTAGCGGTTTCTACGAGCAGTACTTC